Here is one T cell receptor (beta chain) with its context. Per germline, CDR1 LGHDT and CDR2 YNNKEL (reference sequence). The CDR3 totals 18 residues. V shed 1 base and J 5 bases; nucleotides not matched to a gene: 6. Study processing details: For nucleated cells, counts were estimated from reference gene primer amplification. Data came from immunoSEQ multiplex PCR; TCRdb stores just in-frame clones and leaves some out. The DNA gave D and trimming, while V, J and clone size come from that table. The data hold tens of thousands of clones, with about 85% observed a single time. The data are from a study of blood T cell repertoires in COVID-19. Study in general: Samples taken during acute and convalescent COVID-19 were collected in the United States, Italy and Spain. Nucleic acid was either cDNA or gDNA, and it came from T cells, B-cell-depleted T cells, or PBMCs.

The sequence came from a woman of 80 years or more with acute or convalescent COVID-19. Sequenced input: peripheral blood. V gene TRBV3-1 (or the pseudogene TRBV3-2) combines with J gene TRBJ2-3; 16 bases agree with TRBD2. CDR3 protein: CASSQAGTSGRGGDTQYF. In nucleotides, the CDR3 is TGTGCCAGCAGCCAAGCTGGGACTAGCGGGAGGGGAGGAGATACGCAGTATTTT.